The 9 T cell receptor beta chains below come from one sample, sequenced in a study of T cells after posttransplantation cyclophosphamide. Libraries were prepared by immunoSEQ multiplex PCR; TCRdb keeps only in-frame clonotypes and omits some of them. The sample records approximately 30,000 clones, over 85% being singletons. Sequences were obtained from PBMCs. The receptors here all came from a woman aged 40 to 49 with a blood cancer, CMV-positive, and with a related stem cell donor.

The CDR3 here is CASSLRVRGYNEQFF. For the CDR3, the DNA is TGTGCCAGCAGCTTGAGAGTAAGGGGCTACAATGAGCAGTTCTTC. V is TRBV5-6 and J is TRBJ2-1, with D perhaps TRBD1 (5 bases). The CDR3 has 15 residues. Germline assignment: CDR1 SGHDT and CDR2 YYEEEE. V was pared by 1 base and J by 3 bases, with 11 bases between.

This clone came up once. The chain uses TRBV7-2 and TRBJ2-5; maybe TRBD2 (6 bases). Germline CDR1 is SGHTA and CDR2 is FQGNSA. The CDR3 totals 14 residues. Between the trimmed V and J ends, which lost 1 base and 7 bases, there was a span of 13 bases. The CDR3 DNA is TGTGCCAGCAGCTTAGATGCCTCCGGGGGGACCCAGTACTTC. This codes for CASSLDASGGTQYF.

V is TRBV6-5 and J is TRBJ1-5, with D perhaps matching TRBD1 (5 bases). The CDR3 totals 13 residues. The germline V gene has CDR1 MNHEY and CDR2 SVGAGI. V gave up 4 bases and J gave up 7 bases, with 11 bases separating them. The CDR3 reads CASSSREDQPQHF. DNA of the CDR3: TGTGCCAGCAGTTCCAGGGAGGACCAGCCCCAGCATTTT.

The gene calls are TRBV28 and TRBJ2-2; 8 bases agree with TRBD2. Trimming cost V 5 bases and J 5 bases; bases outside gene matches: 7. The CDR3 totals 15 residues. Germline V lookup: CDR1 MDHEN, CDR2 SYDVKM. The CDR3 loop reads CASSPSRGGTGELFF. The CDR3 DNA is TGTGCCAGCAGTCCTAGTCGGGGGGGGACCGGGGAGCTGTTTTTT. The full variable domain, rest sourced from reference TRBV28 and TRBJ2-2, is DVKVTQSSRYLVKRTGEKVFLECVQDMDHENMFWYRQDPGLGLRLIYFSYDVKMKEKGDIPEGYSVSREKKERFSLILESASTNQTSMYLCASSPSRGGTGELFFGEGSRLTVL.

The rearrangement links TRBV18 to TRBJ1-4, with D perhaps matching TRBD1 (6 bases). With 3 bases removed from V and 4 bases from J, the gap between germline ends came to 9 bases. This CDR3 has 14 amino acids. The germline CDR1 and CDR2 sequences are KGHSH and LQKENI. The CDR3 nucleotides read TGTGCCAGCTCACCTGACAGGATTAATGAAAAACTGTTTTTT. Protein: CASSPDRINEKLFF.

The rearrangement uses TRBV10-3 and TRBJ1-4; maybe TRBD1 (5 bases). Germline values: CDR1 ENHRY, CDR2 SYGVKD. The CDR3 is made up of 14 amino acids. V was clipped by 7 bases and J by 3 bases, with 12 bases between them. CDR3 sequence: CAITPGGPNEKLFF. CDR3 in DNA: TGTGCCATCACCCCCGGGGGTCCTAATGAAAAACTGTTTTTT.

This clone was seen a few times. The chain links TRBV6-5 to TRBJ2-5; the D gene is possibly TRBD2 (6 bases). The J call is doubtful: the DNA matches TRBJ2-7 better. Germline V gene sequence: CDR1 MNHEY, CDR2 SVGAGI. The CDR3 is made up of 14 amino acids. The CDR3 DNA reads TGTGCCAGCAGTTACCGGACTAACTCCTACGAGCAGTACTTC. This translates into CASSYRTNSYEQYF.

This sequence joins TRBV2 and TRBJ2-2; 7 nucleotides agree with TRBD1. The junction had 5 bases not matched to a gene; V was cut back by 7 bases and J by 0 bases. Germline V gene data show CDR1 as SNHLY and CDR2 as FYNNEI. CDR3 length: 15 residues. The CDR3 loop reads CASTETGTNTGELFF. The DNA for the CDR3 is TGTGCCAGCACTGAGACAGGGACGAACACCGGGGAGCTGTTTTTT.

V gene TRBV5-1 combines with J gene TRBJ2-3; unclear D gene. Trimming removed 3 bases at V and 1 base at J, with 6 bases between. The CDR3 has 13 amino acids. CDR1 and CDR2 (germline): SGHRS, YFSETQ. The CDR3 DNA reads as TGCGCCAGCAGCTATGGAGGCACAGATACGCAGTATTTT. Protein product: CASSYGGTDTQYF.